The clone carrying this T cell receptor beta chain showed up just a few times. The antigen is unknown. TCRdb fed the 5' RACE reads into MiXCR, producing one record per CDR3 protein. The table lists 310,000 or so distinct CDR3 sequences, around 15% of them singletons. Germline lookup yields CDR1 SGHRS and CDR2 YFSETQ. Trimming at V came to 5 bases and at J to 0 bases, leaving 5 bases not matched to a gene. The CDR3 consists of 16 residues. This entry comes from a study of T-cell memory formation after mild COVID-19. Notes on the study in general: CD4/CD8 balance held among clones contracting day 15 to 85, and later expanders leaned CD4+.

The chain recombines TRBV5-1 with TRBJ2-3; 11 positions agree with TRBD2. The origin of this receptor is a young man who had mild COVID-19 (a few samples of this study predate the infection). Cell type and time point are not known. Sequencing used PBMCs or a T cell subset sorted from them (not recorded which). CDR3 nucleotides: TGCGCCAGCAGACTAGCGGGGGCCACTAGCACAGATACGCAGTATTTT. Translated, it gives CASRLAGATSTDTQYF.